The 20 T cell receptor beta chains in this list originate from one sample, sequenced in a study of T cells in Graves' hyperthyroidism and ophthalmopathy. RNA transcripts gave rise to amplified TCR beta CDR3 regions. Researchers ran a first-round RT-PCR on the TCR CDR3 using the HTBI primer set. TCRdb analysed the multiplex PCR reads with MiXCR anew, one entry per CDR3 protein. The profile shows approximately 330,000 distinct CDR3 sequences, 21% of them singletons. Material: blood. All receptors derive from a woman between 45 and 60 years old with Graves' hyperthyroidism.

J is TRBJ1-6 and V is TRBV5-6; D unclear. The CDR3 contains 14 residues. Germline V gene data show CDR1 as SGHDT and CDR2 as YYEEEE. Trimming left V 1 base short and J 10 bases short, with 12 bases between. CDR3 protein: CASSLKQNASPLHF. DNA of the CDR3: TGTGCCAGCAGCTTGAAGCAGAACGCGTCACCCCTCCACTTT.

This clonotype was seen at least ten times. The V gene is TRBV7-8, the J gene TRBJ2-1; 8 bases are a match to TRBD1. The CDR3 is 16 residues long. Germline CDR1 reads SGHVS; CDR2 reads FQNEAQ. The V gene end was trimmed by 5 bases and the J gene end by 7 bases; junction bases not matched to a gene: 13. The CDR3 DNA follows: TGTGCCAGCAGCCTCTACAACAGGGGGTATCGTAATGAGCAGTTCTTC. Its protein is CASSLYNRGYRNEQFF.

This clonotype was recorded at least ten times. The chain couples TRBV20-1 to TRBJ2-7; possibly TRBD1 for D (6 bases). Germline-derived CDR1 and CDR2 are DFQATT and SNEGSKA (reference sequence). Trimming removed 3 bases at V and 4 bases at J, with 7 bases between. The CDR3 is made up of 11 amino acids. CDR3 residues: CSARTGYEQYF. For the CDR3, the DNA is TGCAGTGCTAGGACAGGTTACGAGCAGTACTTC.

This clonotype has at least ten counts. V and J are TRBV12-3 or TRBV12-4 and TRBJ2-7; D not resolved. This CDR3 is 14 amino acids long. V gave up 5 bases and J gave up 1 base, with 12 bases separating them. For the CDR3, the DNA is TGTGCCAGCAGTCCCTCCGAAAGTTCCTACGAGCAGTACTTC. This sequence encodes CASSPSESSYEQYF.

This clonotype was seen ten or more times. The chain combines TRBV15 with TRBJ2-2; no firm D call. V was shortened by 0 bases and J by 5 bases, with 7 bases between the two germline ends. In germline, CDR1 is LNHNV, CDR2 YYDKDF (reference sequence). The length of the CDR3 is 14 residues. The CDR3 sequence: CATSRDAQTGELFF. The DNA for the CDR3 is TGTGCCACCAGCAGAGATGCTCAGACCGGGGAGCTGTTTTTT.

This clonotype was observed many times. The V call is TRBV24-1, the J call TRBJ2-3; 8 nucleotides line up with TRBD1. V gave up 7 bases and J gave up 7 bases; unmatched junction bases: 6. This CDR3 contains 13 residues. Per germline, CDR1 KGHDR and CDR2 SFDVKD. The CDR3 coding sequence is TGTGCCACCAGGAAACAGGGGGAGTATACGCAGTATTTT. Its protein product is CATRKQGEYTQYF.

This clonotype was seen at least ten times. The chain has TRBV30 and TRBJ2-3, with 7 bases identical to TRBD2. Germline V gives CDR1 GTSNPN, CDR2 SVGIG (reference sequence). Trimming removed 0 bases from V and 5 bases from J; junction bases left unmatched: 8. The CDR3 is 15 amino acids. CDR3 nucleotides: TGTGCCTGGAGTGTTCTGGGCGGGAGTGGAGATACGCAGTATTTT. Its protein is CAWSVLGGSGDTQYF.

The rearrangement joins TRBV9 to TRBJ1-6; D gene uncertain. The CDR3 covers 16 residues. CDR1 is SGDLS, CDR2 YYNGEE, per germline. V was cut by 1 base and J by 0 bases, with 8 bases left in between. CDR3 region: CASSVTESSYNSPLHF. CDR3 DNA sequence: TGTGCCAGCAGCGTAACAGAGAGCTCCTATAATTCACCCCTCCACTTT.

This clonotype was picked up a small number of times. CDR3 sequence: CASSYSTEGSGNTIYF. The CDR3 bases are TGTGCCAGCAGTTACTCGACCGAAGGTTCTGGAAACACCATATATTTT. This chain uses TRBV6-2 or TRBV6-3 with TRBJ1-3; no firm D call. CDR1 is MNHEY, CDR2 SVGEGT, per germline. This CDR3 contains 16 residues. V shed 0 bases and J shed 1 base, with 10 bases lying between them.

This clonotype was recorded at least ten times. The rearrangement uses TRBV5-1 and TRBJ1-2; 7 bases agree with TRBD1. Germline V gives CDR1 SGHRS, CDR2 YFSETQ. J gave up 8 bases and V 5 bases, and 9 bases lay outside the gene matches. The length of the CDR3 is 13 residues. DNA of the CDR3: TGCGCCAGCAGACTGACAGGGTTGGAGGGCTACACCTTC. Protein sequence: CASRLTGLEGYTF.

This chain links TRBV7-6 with TRBJ1-5; 11 bases are shared with TRBD1. V lost 5 bases, J lost 7 bases, and 7 bases stayed unmatched. This CDR3 has 15 amino acids. From germline, CDR1 is SGHVS and CDR2 FNYEAQ. As DNA, the CDR3 is TGTGCCAGCAGCGGGACAGGGGGGAGAGACCAGCCCCAGCATTTT. Protein: CASSGTGGRDQPQHF.

This clonotype was recorded at least ten times. The chain links TRBV7-2 to TRBJ2-7; a possible D gene is TRBD2 (6 bases). The V gene lost 4 bases and the J gene lost 6 bases, with 13 bases spanning the gap. CDR1 is SGHTA and CDR2 is FQGNSA in the germline V gene. CDR3 length equals 13 residues. CDR3 sequence (DNA): TGTGCCAGCAGCTCCGTCGGGGGTGGCGAGCAGTACTTC. Amino acid sequence: CASSSVGGGEQYF. Combining the CDR3 with reference TRBV7-2 and TRBJ2-7 gives the whole variable domain GAGVSQSPSNKVTEKGKDVELRCDPISGHTALYWYRQSLGQGLEFLIYFQGNSAPDKSGLPSDRFSAERTGGSVSTLTIQRTQQEDSAVYLCASSSVGGGEQYFGPGTRLTVT.

The chain recombines TRBV27 with TRBJ2-1; 9 nucleotides align to TRBD1. This CDR3 region has 16 residues. The germline CDR1 and CDR2 sequences are MNHEY and SMNVEV (reference sequence). Trimming removed 3 bases from V and 2 bases from J; junction bases left unmatched: 5. CDR3: CASSFGTGNTYNEQFF. The CDR3, as DNA: TGTGCCAGCAGTTTCGGGACAGGGAATACCTACAATGAGCAGTTCTTC.

The V and J genes are TRBV20-1 and TRBJ1-1; the match to TRBD1 covers 7 bases. Trimming cost V 6 bases and J 8 bases; bases outside gene matches: 6. Germline lookup yields CDR1 DFQATT and CDR2 SNEGSKA (reference sequence). The CDR3 loop spans 11 amino acids. CDR3 loop: CSALTGVEAFF. The CDR3 DNA is TGCAGTGCACTTACAGGGGTCGAAGCTTTCTTT.

This clonotype was seen a few times. At one boundary the junction diverges from the germline segment, which might be a read error. The chain combines TRBV4-1 with TRBJ1-5; D perhaps matches TRBD1 (5 bases). Germline values: CDR1 MGHRA, CDR2 YSYEKL. The CDR3 runs 16 residues. CDR3 coding DNA: TGCGCCAGCAACCAAGACCCAGGGTATAGCAATCAGCCCCAGCATTTT. Protein product: CASNQDPGYSNQPQHF.

Many counts were recorded for this clonotype. The chain employs TRBV10-3 and TRBJ1-2, with D unresolved. The ends were cut back, 2 bases at V and 4 bases at J, with 5 bases in the middle. The CDR3 totals 12 residues. Germline CDR1 ENHRY, CDR2 SYGVKD. The CDR3, as DNA: TGTGCCATCAGTGAGACAGCCTATGGCTACACCTTC. It translates to CAISETAYGYTF.

This chain connects TRBV5-4 to TRBJ2-5; D may be TRBD2 (6 bases). Trimming shortened V by 0 bases and J by 1 base, and 10 bases separated the two germline ends. Per the germline V gene, CDR1 is SGHNT and CDR2 is YYREEE (reference sequence). This CDR3 comprises 15 residues. CDR3 DNA: TGTGCCAGCAGCTTGGCCGAGCGGGTCCAAGAGACCCAGTACTTC. Translated, it gives CASSLAERVQETQYF. Using reference TRBV5-4 and TRBJ2-5 for the parts outside the CDR3, the full variable domain is ETGVTQSPTHLIKTRGQQVTLRCSSQSGHNTVSWYQQALGQGPQFIFQYYREEENGRGNFPPRFSGLQFPNYSSELNVNALELDDSALYLCASSLAERVQETQYFGPGTRLLVL.

This clonotype was recorded many times. The chain uses TRBV18 and TRBJ2-1, with D possibly being TRBD2 (5 bases). The germline V and J ends were trimmed by 3 bases and 0 bases, with 12 bases remaining between them. CDR1 and CDR2 (germline): KGHSH, LQKENI. The CDR3 length is 16 residues. This CDR3 reads CASSPPGISSYNEQFF. DNA for the CDR3: TGTGCCAGCTCACCTCCCGGGATCAGCTCCTACAATGAGCAGTTCTTC. The entire variable domain, with the rest obtained from reference TRBV18 and TRBJ2-1, is as follows: NAGVMQNPRHLVRRRGQEARLRCSPMKGHSHVYWYRQLPEEGLKFMVYLQKENIIDESGMPKERFSAEFPKEGPSILRIQQVVRGDSAAYFCASSPPGISSYNEQFFGPGTRLTVL.

This clonotype was seen a handful of times. The chain recombines TRBV20-1 with TRBJ2-7; tentatively, D is TRBD1 or TRBD2 (5 bases each). Germline loops: CDR1 DFQATT, CDR2 SNEGSKA (reference sequence). CDR3 length equals 13 residues. Trimming removed 6 bases from V and 3 bases from J, with 15 bases in between. The CDR3 reads CSAHGTDRYEQYF. DNA of the CDR3: TGCAGTGCCCACGGGACGGACCGCTACGAGCAGTACTTC.

The table lists this clonotype with a few counts. The CDR3: CASTGNSGANVLTF. The CDR3 coding sequence is TGTGCCAGTACAGGAAACTCTGGGGCCAACGTCCTGACTTTC. The chain carries TRBV19 and TRBJ2-6; D gene unclear. V gave up 7 bases and J gave up 0 bases, with 7 bases separating them. CDR3 length: 14 amino acids. Per the germline V gene, CDR1 is LNHDA and CDR2 is SQIVND (reference sequence). Full variable domain (outside the CDR3, taken from reference TRBV19 and TRBJ2-6): DGGITQSPKYLFRKEGQNVTLSCEQNLNHDAMYWYRQDPGQGLRLIYYSQIVNDFQKGDIAEGYSVSREKKESFPLTVTSAQKNPTAFYLCASTGNSGANVLTFGAGSRLTVL.